This TCR beta chain was identified during a study of blood T cell repertoires in COVID-19. Sequencing used immunoSEQ multiplex PCR; TCRdb keeps in-frame clones, though not all of them. The sample contains fewer than 400,000 clones, around nine tenths of which appear only once. Trimming removed 3 bases at V and 2 bases at J, with 10 bases between. CDR1 and CDR2 (germline): SGDLS, YYNGEE. This CDR3 is 14 amino acids long. The sequencing sample was made of peripheral blood. The source of this sequence is a human donor in a cohort sampled during active COVID-19. V is TRBV9 and J is TRBJ2-3, with D possibly being TRBD2 (6 bases). CDR3 bases: TGTGCCAGCAGCGGCGGGGATTCCACAGATACGCAGTATTTT. Its protein product is CASSGGDSTDTQYF.